The 32 T cell receptor beta chains below all came from one sample that was sequenced in a study of blood T cell repertoires in COVID-19. Data came from immunoSEQ multiplex PCR; TCRdb stores just in-frame clones and leaves some out. The sample includes about 160,000 clones, about four fifths of them seen just once. Sequencing used peripheral blood. All receptors come from a man between 65 and 85 years old who had recovered from COVID-19.

This clone has a handful of counts. V gene TRBV2 combines with J gene TRBJ2-7; no definite D call. Germline values: CDR1 SNHLY, CDR2 FYNNEI. V lost 5 bases to trimming and J lost 3 bases, with 11 bases between them. This CDR3 is 13 amino acids long. The CDR3 DNA reads TGTGCCAGCAGTTTCCTAACTATCTACGAGCAGTACTTC. Translated: CASSFLTIYEQYF.

The chain carries TRBV11-3 and TRBJ1-5; no firm D call. Germline V CDR1 and CDR2: SGHNT, YENEEA. V lost 0 bases and J 3 bases, leaving 9 bases between the germline ends. The CDR3 is 15 residues long. This CDR3 reads CASSLDTGYNQPQHF. The CDR3, as DNA: TGTGCCAGCAGCTTAGATACCGGTTACAATCAGCCCCAGCATTTT.

V and J are TRBV6-5 and TRBJ2-1; possible D gene TRBD2, 6 bases. This CDR3 contains 13 residues. Trimming took off 7 bases at V and 4 bases at J, with 11 bases between the two ends. Germline CDR1 reads MNHEY; CDR2 reads SVGAGI. As DNA, the CDR3 is TGTGCCAGCAAGGGAGGCTTTTACAATGAGCAGTTCTTC. It specifies CASKGGFYNEQFF.

This sequence joins TRBV14 and TRBJ2-7; D is ambiguous. Germline values: CDR1 SGHDN, CDR2 FVKESK. The ends were cut back, 0 bases at V and 0 bases at J, with 9 bases in the middle. The CDR3 is 15 amino acids. The DNA of the CDR3 is TGTGCCAGCAGCCAAGACCCAGGCAGCTCCTACGAGCAGTACTTC. Protein sequence: CASSQDPGSSYEQYF.

The chain joins TRBV18 to TRBJ2-7; 9 nucleotides match TRBD1. Germline values: CDR1 KGHSH, CDR2 LQKENI. The CDR3 has 14 residues. Trimming cost V 5 bases and J 6 bases; bases outside gene matches: 8. The CDR3: CASSLRTGASEQYF. CDR3 nucleotide sequence: TGTGCCAGCTCATTACGGACAGGGGCTAGCGAGCAGTACTTC.

V gene TRBV5-1 combines with J gene TRBJ1-6; 12 bases agree with TRBD1. Per germline, CDR1 SGHRS and CDR2 YFSETQ. The J segment lost 10 bases and the V segment lost 3 bases, leaving 5 bases of the junction unmatched. The CDR3 extends over 15 amino acids. The CDR3 sequence is CASSSGQGAESPLHF. In nucleotides, the CDR3 is TGCGCCAGCAGCTCGGGACAGGGGGCGGAATCACCCCTCCACTTT.

This clone has just one count. This chain uses TRBV5-1 with TRBJ2-7; 9 positions agree with TRBD1. V shed 0 bases, J shed 6 bases, and the junction held 4 bases outside the gene matches. The CDR3 runs 14 residues. Germline V gives CDR1 SGHRS, CDR2 YFSETQ. The CDR3 nucleotides read TGCGCCAGCAGCTTGGGCACAGGGGGCGGCGAGCAGTACTTC. Amino acids: CASSLGTGGGEQYF.

The chain has TRBV2 and TRBJ1-6, with 8 positions matching TRBD1. Trimming at V came to 3 bases and at J to 10 bases, leaving 8 bases not matched to a gene. The CDR3 is 15 amino acids. Germline lookup yields CDR1 SNHLY and CDR2 FYNNEI. For the CDR3, the DNA is TGTGCCAGCAGTGACTCAGGGACAGGACGATCACCCCTCCACTTT. Encoded protein: CASSDSGTGRSPLHF.

As concerns this clone: Sequence at one end of the junction differs from germline and may be a read error. The CDR3 sequence is CATSGERDRSNQPQHF. The CDR3 region has the DNA TGTGCCACCAGCGGAGAGCGGGACAGGAGCAATCAGCCCCAGCATTTT. V is TRBV15 and J is TRBJ1-5, with 8 bases aligning to TRBD1. The germline V gene encodes CDR1 LNHNV and CDR2 YYDKDF (reference sequence). The CDR3 consists of 16 residues.

This chain connects TRBV7-6 to TRBJ2-1; 8 bases fit TRBD1. CDR3 length: 15 amino acids. V lost 5 bases to trimming and J lost 4 bases; unmatched junction nucleotides: 7. Germline V CDR1 and CDR2: SGHVS, FNYEAQ. CDR3 amino acids: CASSPRQGQYNEQFF. The CDR3 DNA follows: TGTGCCAGCAGCCCAAGACAGGGGCAATACAATGAGCAGTTCTTC.

Written as DNA, the CDR3 is TGTGCCAGCAGCTTCGGACTAGCGGCCACAGATACGCAGTATTTT. It yields the protein CASSFGLAATDTQYF. The genes are TRBV13 and TRBJ2-3; TRBD2 matches at 10 bases. The CDR3 contains 15 residues. Germline V CDR1 and CDR2: PRHDT, FYEKMQ (reference sequence). Trimming removed 3 bases from V and 2 bases from J; junction bases left unmatched: 2.

This sequence joins TRBV3-1 (or the pseudogene TRBV3-2) and TRBJ2-5; D remains unclear. The CDR3 extends over 12 amino acids. From germline, CDR1 is LGHDT and CDR2 YNNKEL (reference sequence). V lost 2 bases, J lost 5 bases, and 6 bases lay in between. Written as DNA, the CDR3 is TGTGCCAGCAGCCAATTTGGCGAGACCCAGTACTTC. This codes for CASSQFGETQYF.

This clone has a handful of counts. The rearrangement links TRBV24-1 to TRBJ1-2; 12 bases line up with TRBD1. This CDR3 has 13 residues. Germline V lookup: CDR1 KGHDR, CDR2 SFDVKD. With 9 bases clipped from V and 7 bases from J, the junction kept 5 bases outside the gene matches. CDR3 loop: CATWGQGARGYTF. The CDR3 bases are TGTGCCACCTGGGGACAGGGGGCGCGTGGCTACACCTTC.

The rearrangement joins TRBV28 to TRBJ2-3; 13 bases are a match to TRBD2. This CDR3 comprises 16 residues. The J segment lost 5 bases and the V segment lost 6 bases, leaving 8 bases of the junction unmatched. CDR1 MDHEN and CDR2 SYDVKM come from the germline V gene. CDR3 amino acids: CASSSGLAGDGDTQYF. For the CDR3, the DNA is TGTGCCAGCAGCAGTGGACTAGCGGGAGATGGAGATACGCAGTATTTT.

This clone was recorded a few times. The genes are TRBV11-2 and TRBJ2-2; TRBD2 matches 8 bases. V shed 5 bases and J 1 base; nucleotides not matched to a gene: 3. The CDR3 loop spans 15 amino acids. CDR1 and CDR2 (germline): SGHAT, FQNNGV. In DNA form, the CDR3 reads TGTGCCAGCAGCGCGGGACTAGAGAACACCGGGGAGCTGTTTTTT. Encoded protein: CASSAGLENTGELFF.

The chain couples TRBV3-1 (or the pseudogene TRBV3-2) to TRBJ2-4, with 8 positions matching TRBD1. The CDR3 runs 14 residues. Unmatched junction bases numbered 5, after V lost 1 base and J lost 9 bases. Germline V gene data show CDR1 as LGHDT and CDR2 as YNNKEL (reference sequence). The CDR3 loop is CASSQGTGPTIQYF. DNA for the CDR3: TGTGCCAGCAGCCAAGGGACAGGGCCCACCATTCAGTACTTC.

This sequence joins TRBV11-3 and TRBJ2-2; the match to TRBD1 covers 8 bases. V shed 5 bases and J 3 bases; nucleotides not matched to a gene: 14. Germline-derived CDR1 and CDR2 are SGHNT and YENEEA. The CDR3 consists of 18 residues. CDR3 loop: CASSPGGSRGLYTGELFF. The CDR3 DNA is TGTGCCAGCAGCCCTGGGGGTTCCAGGGGGCTGTACACCGGGGAGCTGTTTTTT. The entire variable domain, with the rest obtained from reference TRBV11-3 and TRBJ2-2, is as follows: EAGVVQSPRYKIIEKKQPVAFWCNPISGHNTLYWYLQNLGQGPELLIRYENEEAVDDSQLPKDRFSAERLKGVDSTLKIQPAELGDSAVYLCASSPGGSRGLYTGELFFGEGSRLTVL.

The CDR3 DNA follows: TGTGCCAGCAGTCTCCAAACTCCTAGCGGGAGTGACACCGGGGAGCTGTTTTTT. It is translated as CASSLQTPSGSDTGELFF. J is TRBJ2-2 and V is TRBV6-4; TRBD2 matches at 10 bases. V lost 5 bases to trimming and J lost 3 bases; unmatched junction nucleotides: 12. The germline CDR1 and CDR2 sequences are MRHNA and SNTAGT. The CDR3 has 18 amino acids.

V and J are TRBV12-5 and TRBJ1-1, with D maybe TRBD1 (5 bases). Germline lookup yields CDR1 LGHNT and CDR2 FRNRAP. This CDR3 is built from 14 residues. Deletions cut 5 bases from V and 3 bases from J, with 13 bases between. CDR3: CASGPSGGDTEAFF. CDR3 coding DNA: TGTGCTAGTGGTCCCTCCGGGGGGGACACTGAAGCTTTCTTT. Full variable domain (missing parts from reference TRBV12-5 and TRBJ1-1): DARVTQTPRHKVTEMGQEVTMRCQPILGHNTVFWYRQTMMQGLELLAYFRNRAPLDDSGMPKDRFSAEMPDATLATLKIQPSEPRDSAVYFCASGPSGGDTEAFFGQGTRLTVV.

The J gene is TRBJ1-4, the V gene TRBV28; D remains unclear. The CDR3 contains 14 residues. Germline CDR1 reads MDHEN; CDR2 reads SYDVKM. V was shortened by 7 bases and J by 8 bases, with 17 bases between the two germline ends. The CDR3 bases are TGTGCCAGCACCCCTGGTACTCCCGGGGAAAAACTGTTTTTT. It is translated as CASTPGTPGEKLFF. Variable domain in full (rest from reference TRBV28 and TRBJ1-4): DVKVTQSSRYLVKRTGEKVFLECVQDMDHENMFWYRQDPGLGLRLIYFSYDVKMKEKGDIPEGYSVSREKKERFSLILESASTNQTSMYLCASTPGTPGEKLFFGSGTQLSVL.

The chain carries TRBV29-1 and TRBJ2-1; D perhaps matches TRBD2 (5 bases). CDR1 and CDR2 from the germline V gene are SQVTM and ANQGSEA. The CDR3 is 13 residues long. Trimming took off 6 bases at V and 5 bases at J, with 14 bases between the two ends. The DNA for the CDR3 is TGCAGCGTGGACTCCCCGAGAGACAATGAGCAGTTCTTC. This codes for CSVDSPRDNEQFF.

CDR3 in DNA: TGTGCCAGCAGCCTATCGGAGGGGCCCCAGCATTTT. Translated, it gives CASSLSEGPQHF. The J gene is TRBJ1-5, the V gene TRBV3-1 (or the pseudogene TRBV3-2), with D unclear. Trimming removed 4 bases from V and 9 bases from J, with 10 bases in between. There are 12 residues in the CDR3. Germline CDR1 and CDR2: LGHDT and YNNKEL (reference sequence).

The rearrangement uses TRBV7-2 and TRBJ2-7, with TRBD1 matching 8 bases. The CDR3 has 12 amino acids. Germline V gene sequence: CDR1 SGHTA, CDR2 FQGNSA. With 6 bases clipped from V and 7 bases from J, the junction kept 5 bases outside the gene matches. The CDR3 region is CASRPNRGEQYF. Written as DNA, the CDR3 is TGTGCCAGCAGACCCAACAGGGGGGAGCAGTACTTC. The full variable domain, in which reference TRBV7-2 and TRBJ2-7 provide the parts outside the CDR3, is GAGVSQSPSNKVTEKGKDVELRCDPISGHTALYWYRQSLGQGLEFLIYFQGNSAPDKSGLPSDRFSAERTGGSVSTLTIQRTQQEDSAVYLCASRPNRGEQYFGPGTRLTVT.

This sequence joins TRBV5-1 and TRBJ2-5; TRBD2 matches at 7 bases. Unmatched junction bases numbered 7, after V lost 1 base and J lost 1 base. This CDR3 comprises 16 residues. Germline values: CDR1 SGHRS, CDR2 YFSETQ. The CDR3 DNA reads TGCGCCAGCAGCTTGATGTCTAGCGGTTCCCAAGAGACCCAGTACTTC. Its protein product is CASSLMSSGSQETQYF.

The genes are TRBV6-5 and TRBJ1-2, with D possibly TRBD1 on 6 matching bases. Germline values: CDR1 MNHEY, CDR2 SVGAGI. The CDR3 sequence is 15 residues long. The ends were cut back, 2 bases at V and 5 bases at J, with 15 bases in the middle. The CDR3 sequence is CASSYNRGQLYGYTF. The CDR3 nucleotides read TGTGCCAGCAGTTACAACCGCGGACAGCTATATGGCTACACCTTC.

The chain recombines TRBV6-5 with TRBJ1-5; no clear D gene. The CDR3 contains 13 residues. V was clipped by 6 bases and J by 8 bases, with 14 bases between them. Per the germline V gene, CDR1 is MNHEY and CDR2 is SVGAGI. The CDR3 nucleotides are TGTGCCAGCAGCCTGGGCTCCGGGGAGCCCCAGCATTTT. Amino acids: CASSLGSGEPQHF.

This chain joins TRBV30 and TRBJ1-2, with D possibly TRBD1 on 6 matching bases. Germline V gene sequence: CDR1 GTSNPN, CDR2 SVGIG (reference sequence). This CDR3 region has 13 residues. Trimming removed 2 bases from V and 5 bases from J, with 12 bases in between. CDR3 residues: CAWSRGQLYGYTF. CDR3 nucleotides: TGTGCCTGGAGTAGGGGACAATTGTATGGCTACACCTTC.

J is TRBJ2-1 and V is TRBV11-2, with TRBD2 identical over 10 bases. Trimming cost V 1 base and J 6 bases; bases outside gene matches: 3. The length of the CDR3 is 15 residues. The germline CDR1 and CDR2 sequences are SGHAT and FQNNGV. The CDR3 sequence is CASSLGTSGINEQFF. The CDR3 DNA is TGTGCCAGCAGCTTAGGCACTAGCGGGATCAATGAGCAGTTCTTC.

The table lists this clone with a count of one. CDR3 amino acids: CASSFTGTGADTQYF. CDR3 DNA: TGTGCCAGCAGCTTTACCGGGACTGGGGCCGATACGCAGTATTTT. This chain connects TRBV7-9 to TRBJ2-3; possibly TRBD2 for D (6 bases). Germline-derived CDR1 and CDR2 are SEHNR and FQNEAQ (reference sequence). Trimming cost V 3 bases and J 6 bases, with 16 bases left between them. This CDR3 is built from 15 residues.

This clone was observed once. V and J are TRBV6-6 and TRBJ2-2; 9 bases are a match to TRBD1. V dropped 5 bases and J dropped 3; count of bases not matched to a gene: 10. CDR1 MNHNY and CDR2 SVGAGI come from the germline V gene (reference sequence). CDR3 size: 17 residues. This CDR3 is CASSLRDRDKDTGELFF. Here the CDR3 DNA reads TGTGCCAGCAGTCTCCGGGACAGGGACAAAGACACCGGGGAGCTGTTTTTT.

This sequence joins TRBV19 and TRBJ2-3; 11 nucleotides agree with TRBD1. Germline CDR1 reads LNHDA; CDR2 reads SQIVND (reference sequence). V was clipped by 8 bases and J by 8 bases; unmatched bases: 15. The CDR3 consists of 16 residues. The CDR3 DNA reads as TGTGCCAGTCGACCGGGACAGGGGGTGGCCGGCGGTACGCAGTATTTT. Translating gives CASRPGQGVAGGTQYF.

The chain combines TRBV3-1 (or the pseudogene TRBV3-2) with TRBJ1-1; tentative D call: TRBD1 (6 bases). The CDR3 spans 14 residues. Trimming cost V 5 bases and J 0 bases, with 10 bases left between them. Germline CDR1 reads LGHDT; CDR2 reads YNNKEL (reference sequence). The CDR3, as DNA: TGTGCCAGCAGCGAAACAGGGATGAACACTGAAGCTTTCTTT. Residues: CASSETGMNTEAFF.